This T cell receptor (beta chain) was identified during a study of cytotoxic CD8 clonotypes in ibrutinib-treated CLL. Unmatched junction bases numbered 5, after V lost 2 bases and J lost 4 bases. Germline V gene data show CDR1 as WSHSY and CDR2 as SAAADI. The CDR3 contains 15 residues. As to this clone: Antigen: not known.

Libraries were prepared by immunoSEQ multiplex PCR; TCRdb keeps only in-frame clonotypes and omits some of them. The data hold tens of thousands of clones, with 55% to 70% observed a single time. Study-wide results and limits: Private clonotypes, not public ones, expanded at ibrutinib response. Baseline-level clonality went beyond age-matched healthy donors and moved in step with circulating CD8+ T-cell counts. At ibrutinib response, clonality increased, and at progression it declined back toward baseline.

This receptor was taken from a human donor with chronic lymphocytic leukemia. This sequence joins TRBV10-2 and TRBJ2-5, with 9 nucleotides matching TRBD2. The input for sequencing was PBMCs, taken after 24 months of ibrutinib treatment. The CDR3 DNA sequence: TGCGCCAGCAGTGAGCAAGCGGGGGGCGGAGAGACCCAGTACTTC. It translates to CASSEQAGGGETQYF.